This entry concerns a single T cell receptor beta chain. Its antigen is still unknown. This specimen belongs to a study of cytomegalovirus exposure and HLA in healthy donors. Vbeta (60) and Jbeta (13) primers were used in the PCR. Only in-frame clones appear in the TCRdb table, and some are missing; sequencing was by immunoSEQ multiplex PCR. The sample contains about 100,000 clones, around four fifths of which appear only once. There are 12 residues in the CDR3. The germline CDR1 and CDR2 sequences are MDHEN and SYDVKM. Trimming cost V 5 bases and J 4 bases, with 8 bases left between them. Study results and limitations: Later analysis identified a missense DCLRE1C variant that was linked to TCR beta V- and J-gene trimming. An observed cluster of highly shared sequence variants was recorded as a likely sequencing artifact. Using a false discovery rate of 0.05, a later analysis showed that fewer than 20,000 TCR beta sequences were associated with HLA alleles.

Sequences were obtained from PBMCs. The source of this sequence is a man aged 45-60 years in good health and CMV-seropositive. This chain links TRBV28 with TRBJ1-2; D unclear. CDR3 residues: CASSDPSYGYTF. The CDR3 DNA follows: TGTGCCAGCAGTGACCCTAGCTATGGCTACACCTTC.